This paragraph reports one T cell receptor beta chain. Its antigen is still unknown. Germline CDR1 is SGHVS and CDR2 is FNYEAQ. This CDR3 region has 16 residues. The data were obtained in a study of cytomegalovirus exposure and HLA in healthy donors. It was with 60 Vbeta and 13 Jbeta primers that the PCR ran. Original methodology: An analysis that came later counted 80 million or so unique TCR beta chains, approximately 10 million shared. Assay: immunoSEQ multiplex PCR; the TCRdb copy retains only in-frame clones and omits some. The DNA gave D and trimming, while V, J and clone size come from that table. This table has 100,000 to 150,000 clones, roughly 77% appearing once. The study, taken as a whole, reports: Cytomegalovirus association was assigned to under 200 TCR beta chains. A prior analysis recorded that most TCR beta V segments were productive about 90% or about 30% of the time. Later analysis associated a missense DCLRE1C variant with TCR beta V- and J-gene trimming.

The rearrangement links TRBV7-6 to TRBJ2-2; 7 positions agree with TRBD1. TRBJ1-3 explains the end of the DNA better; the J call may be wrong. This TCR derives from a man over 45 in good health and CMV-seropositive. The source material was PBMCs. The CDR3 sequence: CASSLGEAGGGNTIYF. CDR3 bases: TGTGCCAGCAGCTTAGGGGAGGCAGGGGGAGGAAACACCATATATTTT.